These T cell receptor beta chains were read from a single sample in a study of CD8+CD57+ T cells in acquired aplastic anemia. MiXCR, run by TCRdb on the reads, gives a single entry per CDR3 protein. Among 190,000 or so distinct CDR3 sequences listed, about 59% were seen once. Sequenced material: sorted CD4+, CD8+, or CD8+CD57+ T cells (not recorded which) from PBMCs. Receptor source: a human donor in good health. The CDR3 runs from the conserved cysteine through the conserved F or W. A D gene is named only where the DNA matches it firmly. Rows may omit the clone size; those that give it use once, few, many or a size class.

j_gene,abundance,d_gene,v_gene,CDR3nt,CDR3aa
TRBJ2-1,many,TRBD2,TRBV2,TGTGCCACCGTGACTAGCCGACTCTTGATTCTGGATGAGCAGTTCTTC,CATVTSRLLILDEQFF
TRBJ2-2,.,TRBD1,TRBV5-1,TGCGCCAGCAGCTGGACAGGGGGGGGCGGGGAGCTGTTTTTT,CASSWTGGGGELFF
TRBJ2-7,few,.,TRBV20-1,TGCAGCGTGGGGACGGGGACCTACGAGCAGTACTTC,CSVGTGTYEQYF
TRBJ2-7,many,TRBD1,TRBV20-1,TGCAGTGCTAGAAAATACAGGGGGCGGGGCGAGCAGTACTTC,CSARKYRGRGEQYF
TRBJ2-7,.,TRBD1,TRBV2,TGTGCCAGCAGGCCGACAGGGCCCTACGAGCAGTACTTC,CASRPTGPYEQYF
TRBJ2-1,.,.,TRBV19,TGTGCCAGTAGTTTCACCAAGAACACTGAGCAGTTCTTC,CASSFTKNTEQFF
TRBJ2-1,.,.,TRBV10-2,TGCGCCAGCAGTGAGTCGATGGTACTAGGGGTTGCCTACAATGAGCAGTTCTTC,CASSESMVLGVAYNEQFF
TRBJ2-7,.,TRBD1,TRBV5-8,TGTGCCAGCAGCGATATAACAGGGGGCCCCGAGCAGTACTTC,CASSDITGGPEQYF
TRBJ2-5,once,.,TRBV5-1,TGCGCCAGCAGCTTAGGCTACAGAGGGCAAGAGACCCAGTACTTC,CASSLGYRGQETQYF
TRBJ2-7,many,.,TRBV20-1,TGCAGTGCCCCTTCCGGCTACGAGCAGTACTTC,CSAPSGYEQYF
TRBJ2-4,once,.,TRBV20-1,TGCAGTGCTAGCGGGCAGGGGATAGCCAAAAACATTCAGTACTTC,CSASGQGIAKNIQYF
TRBJ2-5,.,.,TRBV7-3,TGTGCCAGCAGCTTGTTGGTTGGGGGGCATTGGGAGACCCAGTACTTC,CASSLLVGGHWETQYF
TRBJ2-7,.,.,TRBV11-3,TGTGCCAGCAGCCCGGCGACAGGTAGCTCCTACGAGCAGTACTTC,CASSPATGSSYEQYF
TRBJ2-2,many,.,TRBV12-3/TRBV12-4,TGTGCCAGCACCGGCCGGGGGGAGCTGTTTTTT,CASTGRGELFF
TRBJ1-4,.,.,TRBV6-5,TGTGCCAGCAAGTTTGAGGGAAAACTGTTTTTT,CASKFEGKLFF
TRBJ2-5,many,.,TRBV7-8,TGTGCCAGCAGCTTATCCCTGCCACAAGAGACCCAGTACTTC,CASSLSLPQETQYF
TRBJ1-5,.,.,TRBV10-2,TGCGCCAGCAGTGAGATCCGGAATCAGCCCCAGCATTTT,CASSEIRNQPQHF
TRBJ1-5,.,.,TRBV4-1,TGCGCCAGCAGCCCCGGTGGCCCCCAGCCCCAGCATTTT,CASSPGGPQPQHF
TRBJ2-7,.,.,TRBV29-1,TGCAGCGTTGTACTCGTATCAGGGGACTACGAGCAGTACTTC,CSVVLVSGDYEQYF
TRBJ2-7,many,TRBD2,TRBV6-2/TRBV6-3,TGTGCCAGCAGTTACGGGACTAGCGGGTACGAGCAGTACTTC,CASSYGTSGYEQYF
TRBJ2-5,many,.,TRBV6-2/TRBV6-3,TGTGCCAGCATCGGGGCCTCCCGGGAGACCCAGTACTTC,CASIGASRETQYF
TRBJ2-1,medium-sized,.,TRBV6-4,TGTGCCAGCGCACCGGACGGATCCTACAATGAGCAGTTCTTC,CASAPDGSYNEQFF